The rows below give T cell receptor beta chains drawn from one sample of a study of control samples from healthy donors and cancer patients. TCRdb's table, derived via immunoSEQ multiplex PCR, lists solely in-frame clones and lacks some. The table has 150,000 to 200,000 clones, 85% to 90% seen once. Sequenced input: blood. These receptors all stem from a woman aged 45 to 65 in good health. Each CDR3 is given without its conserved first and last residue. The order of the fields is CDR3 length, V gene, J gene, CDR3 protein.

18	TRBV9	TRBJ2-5	ASSVGASGGASIYQETQY
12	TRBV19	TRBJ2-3	ASSKRPESYTQY
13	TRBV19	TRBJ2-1	ASRMDRSSYNEQF
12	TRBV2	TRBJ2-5	ASSWAEGQETQY
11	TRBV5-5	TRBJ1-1	ASSLYDIPLAF
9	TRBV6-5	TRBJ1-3	ASSSRNTIY
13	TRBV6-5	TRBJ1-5	ASDPTTGANQPQH
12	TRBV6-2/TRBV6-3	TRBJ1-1	ASSYGMGNTEAF
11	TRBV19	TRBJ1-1	ASSTTVNTEAF
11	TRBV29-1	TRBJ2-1	SVVAGVVSEQF
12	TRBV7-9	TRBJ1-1	ASSLVGHPIEAF